This T cell receptor (beta chain) derives from a study of OX40 agonist ivuxolimab in advanced cancers. For the study at large: In three patients, partial responses were observed, one with hepatocellular carcinoma and two with cutaneous melanoma.

Study-wide findings and caveats: More expanded clones were found, on average, in CD8+ than in CD4+ T cells. Patients with a partial response at 0.1-3.0 mg/kg had among the lowest clonal expansion.

Note on this clone: What it binds is unknown.

Here immunoSEQ multiplex PCR was the method, and the copy in TCRdb shows in-frame clones only, minus some. The sample records about 44,000 clones, around 80% being singletons. The CDR3 spans 15 residues. V shed 7 bases and J 2 bases; nucleotides not matched to a gene: 6. The V gene's germline CDR1 is SGHTA and CDR2 FQGTGA. The chain couples TRBV7-3 to TRBJ2-2; TRBD2 agrees at 8 bases. The receptor's source is an adult with an advanced solid tumor such as melanoma, head and neck, liver or kidney cancer. The sequences come from CD4+ or CD8+ T cells sorted from blood, collected in a trial of the OX40 agonist ivuxolimab. CDR3 in DNA: TGTGCCAGCACCCCGGGGGGGGCTAACACCGGGGAGCTGTTTTTT. This translates into CASTPGGANTGELFF.